The T cell receptor beta chain described here comes from a study of T cell responses to AZD1222 COVID-19 vaccine. The study, taken as a whole, reports: A rise in Spike-specific TCR breadth and depth followed two AZD1222 doses. It was only after the peak T cell response that any repertoires were sampled.

V shed 7 bases and J 8 bases; nucleotides not matched to a gene: 4. This CDR3 contains 12 residues. The V gene's germline CDR1 is MDHEN and CDR2 SYDVKM. The protocol was immunoSEQ multiplex PCR, while the TCRdb copy is restricted to in-frame clones and leaves out a portion. The sample lists 100,000 or so clones, over 90% occurring once. A note on this clone: Its antigen is undetermined.

The sequence was collected from an adult in good health. The chain has TRBV28 and TRBJ1-4; the match to TRBD1 covers 7 bases. Source: peripheral blood, taken on day 0 of AZD1222 vaccination. The CDR3 DNA reads as TGTGCCAGCAAACAGGGGAACGAAAAACTGTTTTTT. It translates to CASKQGNEKLFF.